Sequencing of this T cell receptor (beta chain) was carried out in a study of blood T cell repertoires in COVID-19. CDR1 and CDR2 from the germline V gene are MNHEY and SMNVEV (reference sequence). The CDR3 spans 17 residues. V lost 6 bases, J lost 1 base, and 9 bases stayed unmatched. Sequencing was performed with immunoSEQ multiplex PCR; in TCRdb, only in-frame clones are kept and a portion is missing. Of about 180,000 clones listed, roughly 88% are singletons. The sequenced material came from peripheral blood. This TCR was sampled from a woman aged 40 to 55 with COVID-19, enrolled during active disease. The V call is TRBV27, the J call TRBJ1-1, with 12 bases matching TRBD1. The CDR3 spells CASRGGTGGFSNTEAFF. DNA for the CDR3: TGTGCCAGCAGAGGGGGGACAGGGGGCTTCTCGAACACTGAAGCTTTCTTT.